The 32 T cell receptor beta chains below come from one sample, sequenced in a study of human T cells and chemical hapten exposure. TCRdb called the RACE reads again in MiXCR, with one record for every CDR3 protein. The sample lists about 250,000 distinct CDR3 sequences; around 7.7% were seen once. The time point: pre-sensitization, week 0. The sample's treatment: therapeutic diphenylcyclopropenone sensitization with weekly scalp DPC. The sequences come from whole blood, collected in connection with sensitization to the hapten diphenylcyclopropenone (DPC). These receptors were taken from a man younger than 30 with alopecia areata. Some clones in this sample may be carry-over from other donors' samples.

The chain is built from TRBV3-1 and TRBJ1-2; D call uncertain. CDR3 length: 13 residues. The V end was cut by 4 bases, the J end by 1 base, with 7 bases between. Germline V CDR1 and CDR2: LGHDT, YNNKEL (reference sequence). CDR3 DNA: TGTGCCAGCAGCCGCACAAGTAACTATGGCTACACCTTC. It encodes CASSRTSNYGYTF.

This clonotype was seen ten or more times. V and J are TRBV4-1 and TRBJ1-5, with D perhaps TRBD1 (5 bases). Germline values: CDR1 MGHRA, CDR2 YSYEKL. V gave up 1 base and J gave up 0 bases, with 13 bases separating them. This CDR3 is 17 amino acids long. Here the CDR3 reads CASSQAVAGNSNQPQHF. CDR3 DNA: TGCGCCAGCAGCCAAGCGGTAGCAGGGAATAGCAATCAGCCCCAGCATTTT.

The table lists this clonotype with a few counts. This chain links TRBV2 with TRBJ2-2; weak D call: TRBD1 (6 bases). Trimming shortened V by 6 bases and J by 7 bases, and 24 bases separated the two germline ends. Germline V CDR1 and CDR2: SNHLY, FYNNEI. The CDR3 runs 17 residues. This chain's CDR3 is CASRDPRTGTLNGELFF. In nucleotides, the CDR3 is TGTGCCAGCAGGGACCCCCGCACAGGGACCCTTAACGGGGAGCTGTTTTTT.

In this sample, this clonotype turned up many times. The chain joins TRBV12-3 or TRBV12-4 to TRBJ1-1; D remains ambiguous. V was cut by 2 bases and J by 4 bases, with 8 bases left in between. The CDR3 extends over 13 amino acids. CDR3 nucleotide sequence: TGTGCCAGCAGTTTAATCTTGAGCACTGAAGCTTTCTTT. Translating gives CASSLILSTEAFF.

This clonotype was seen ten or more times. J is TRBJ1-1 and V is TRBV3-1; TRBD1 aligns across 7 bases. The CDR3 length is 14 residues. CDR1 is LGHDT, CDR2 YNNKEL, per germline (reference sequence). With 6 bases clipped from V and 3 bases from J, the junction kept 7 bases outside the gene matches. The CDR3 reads CASSRTGRDTEAFF. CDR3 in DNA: TGTGCCAGCAGTCGGACAGGCAGAGACACTGAAGCTTTCTTT.

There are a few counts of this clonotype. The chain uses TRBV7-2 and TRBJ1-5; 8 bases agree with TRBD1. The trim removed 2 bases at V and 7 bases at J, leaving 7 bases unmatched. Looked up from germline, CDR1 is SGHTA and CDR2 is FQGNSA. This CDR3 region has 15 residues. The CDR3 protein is CASSLLARGHQPQHF. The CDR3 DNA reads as TGTGCCAGCAGCTTATTGGCCAGGGGGCACCAGCCCCAGCATTTT. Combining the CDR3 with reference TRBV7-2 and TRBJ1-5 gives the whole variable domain GAGVSQSPSNKVTEKGKDVELRCDPISGHTALYWYRQSLGQGLEFLIYFQGNSAPDKSGLPSDRFSAERTGGSVSTLTIQRTQQEDSAVYLCASSLLARGHQPQHFGDGTRLSIL.

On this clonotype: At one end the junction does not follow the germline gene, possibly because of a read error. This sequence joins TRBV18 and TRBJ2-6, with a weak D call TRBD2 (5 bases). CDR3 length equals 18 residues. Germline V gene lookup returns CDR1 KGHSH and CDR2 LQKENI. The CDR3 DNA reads TGTGTCAGCTCAGTATCGGGAAGGGCCACAAGGGGGGCCAACGTCCTGACTTTC. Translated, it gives CVSSVSGRATRGANVLTF.

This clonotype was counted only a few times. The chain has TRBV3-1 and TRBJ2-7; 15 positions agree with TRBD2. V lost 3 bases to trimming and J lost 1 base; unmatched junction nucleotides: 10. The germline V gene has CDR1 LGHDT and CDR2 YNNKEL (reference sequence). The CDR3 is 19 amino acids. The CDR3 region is CASSHTGTSGGLPSYEQYF. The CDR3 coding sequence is TGTGCCAGCAGCCATACCGGGACTAGCGGGGGGCTCCCGTCCTACGAGCAGTACTTC.

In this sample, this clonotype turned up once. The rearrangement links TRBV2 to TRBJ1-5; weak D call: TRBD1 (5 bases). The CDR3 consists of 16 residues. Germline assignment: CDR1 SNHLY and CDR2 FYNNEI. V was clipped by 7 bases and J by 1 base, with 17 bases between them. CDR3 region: CASTREGAWSNQPQHF. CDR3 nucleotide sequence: TGTGCCAGCACCAGGGAGGGAGCCTGGAGCAATCAGCCCCAGCATTTT.

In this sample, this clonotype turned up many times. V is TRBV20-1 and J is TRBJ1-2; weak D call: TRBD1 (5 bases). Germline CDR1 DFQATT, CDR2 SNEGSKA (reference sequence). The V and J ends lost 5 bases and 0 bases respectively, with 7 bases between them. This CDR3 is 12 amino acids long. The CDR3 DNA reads TGCAGTGCTCGACAGTCTAACTATGGCTACACCTTC. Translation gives CSARQSNYGYTF.

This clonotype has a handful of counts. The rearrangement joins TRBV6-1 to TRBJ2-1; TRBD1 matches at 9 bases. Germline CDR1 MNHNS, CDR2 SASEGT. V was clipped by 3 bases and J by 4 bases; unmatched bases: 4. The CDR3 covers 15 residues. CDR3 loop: CASSEDRGQYNEQFF. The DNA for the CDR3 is TGTGCCAGCAGTGAGGACAGGGGCCAGTACAATGAGCAGTTCTTC.

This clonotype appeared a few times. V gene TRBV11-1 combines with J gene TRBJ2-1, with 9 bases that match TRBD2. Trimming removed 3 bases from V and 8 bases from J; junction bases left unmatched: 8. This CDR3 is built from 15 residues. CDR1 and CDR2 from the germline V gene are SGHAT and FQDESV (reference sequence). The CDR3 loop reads CASSFLAGTRDEQFF. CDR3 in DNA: TGTGCCAGCAGCTTCCTAGCGGGGACCAGAGATGAGCAGTTCTTC.

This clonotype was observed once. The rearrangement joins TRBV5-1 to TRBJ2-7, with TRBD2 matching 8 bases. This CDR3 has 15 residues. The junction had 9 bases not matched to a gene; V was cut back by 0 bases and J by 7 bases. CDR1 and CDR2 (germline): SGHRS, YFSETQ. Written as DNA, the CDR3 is TGCGCCAGCAGCTTGGCCGCGGGGGGCCTGAGTGAGCAGTACGTC. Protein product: CASSLAAGGLSEQYV.

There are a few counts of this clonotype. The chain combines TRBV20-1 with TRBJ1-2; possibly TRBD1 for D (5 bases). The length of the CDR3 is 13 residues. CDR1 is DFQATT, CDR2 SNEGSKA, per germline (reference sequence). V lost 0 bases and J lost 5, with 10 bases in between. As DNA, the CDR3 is TGCAGTGCTAGAGAAGCAGGGCATTATGGCTACACCTTC. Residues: CSAREAGHYGYTF.

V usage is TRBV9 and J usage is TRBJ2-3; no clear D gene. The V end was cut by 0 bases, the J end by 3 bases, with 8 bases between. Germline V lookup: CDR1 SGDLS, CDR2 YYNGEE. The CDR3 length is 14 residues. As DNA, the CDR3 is TGTGCCAGCAGCGTAGATGCGACAACAGATACGCAGTATTTT. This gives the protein CASSVDATTDTQYF.

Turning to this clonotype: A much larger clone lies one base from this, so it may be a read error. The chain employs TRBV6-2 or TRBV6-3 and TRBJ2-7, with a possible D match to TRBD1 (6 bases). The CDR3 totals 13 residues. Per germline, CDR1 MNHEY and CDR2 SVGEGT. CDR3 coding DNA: TGTGCCAGCAGTTACGACAGGACTTACGAGCGGTACGTC. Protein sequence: CASSYDRTYERYV.

The CDR3 DNA reads TGCAGTGAGCAGAAGGGACAGGCTAACTATGGCTACACCTTC. Its protein is CSEQKGQANYGYTF. The chain uses TRBV20-1 and TRBJ1-2, with TRBD1 identical over 8 bases. The V gene's germline CDR1 is DFQATT and CDR2 SNEGSKA (reference sequence). The V and J ends lost 7 bases and 0 bases, in that order; junction bases with no gene match: 7. The CDR3 is made up of 14 amino acids.

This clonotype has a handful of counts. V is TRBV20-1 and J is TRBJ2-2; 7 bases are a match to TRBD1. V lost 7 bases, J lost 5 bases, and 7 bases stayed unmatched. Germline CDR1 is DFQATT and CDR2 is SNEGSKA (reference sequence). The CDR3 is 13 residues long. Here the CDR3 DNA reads TGCAGTGTACGACAGGGTTTGACCGGGGAGCTGTTTTTT. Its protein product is CSVRQGLTGELFF.

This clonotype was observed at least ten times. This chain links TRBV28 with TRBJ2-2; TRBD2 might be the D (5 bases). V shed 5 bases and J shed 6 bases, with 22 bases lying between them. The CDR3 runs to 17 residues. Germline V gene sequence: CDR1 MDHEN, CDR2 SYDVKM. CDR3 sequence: CASSTRTQRVFAGELFF. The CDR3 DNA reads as TGTGCCAGCAGTACCCGGACTCAGAGGGTGTTCGCCGGGGAGCTGTTTTTT.

The CDR3 DNA is TGTGCCAGCAGCTTAATGGGGAGTGATACGCAGTATTTT. This sequence encodes CASSLMGSDTQYF. V and J are TRBV7-3 and TRBJ2-3; tentative D call: TRBD2 (5 bases). The CDR3 has 13 amino acids. The germline gives CDR1 SGHTA, CDR2 FQGTGA. Between the trimmed V and J ends, which lost 1 base and 6 bases, there was a span of 8 bases. Combining the CDR3 with reference TRBV7-3 and TRBJ2-3 gives the whole variable domain GAGVSQTPSNKVTEKGKYVELRCDPISGHTALYWYRQSLGQGPEFLIYFQGTGAADDSGLPNDRFFAVRPEGSVSTLKIQRTERGDSAVYLCASSLMGSDTQYFGPGTRLTVL.

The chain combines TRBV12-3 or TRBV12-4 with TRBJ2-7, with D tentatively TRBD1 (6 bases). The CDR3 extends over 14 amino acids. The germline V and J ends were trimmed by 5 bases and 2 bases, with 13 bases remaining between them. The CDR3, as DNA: TGTGCCAGCAGTGAAGGGGGAAACCCCTACGAGCAGTACTTC. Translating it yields CASSEGGNPYEQYF.

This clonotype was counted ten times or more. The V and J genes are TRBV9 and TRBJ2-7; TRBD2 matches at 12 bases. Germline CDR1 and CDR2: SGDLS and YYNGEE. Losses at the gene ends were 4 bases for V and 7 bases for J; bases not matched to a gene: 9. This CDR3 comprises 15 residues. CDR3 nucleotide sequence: TGTGCCAGCAGCACCGGACTAGCGGGGCCCTGGGAGCAGTACTTC. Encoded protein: CASSTGLAGPWEQYF.

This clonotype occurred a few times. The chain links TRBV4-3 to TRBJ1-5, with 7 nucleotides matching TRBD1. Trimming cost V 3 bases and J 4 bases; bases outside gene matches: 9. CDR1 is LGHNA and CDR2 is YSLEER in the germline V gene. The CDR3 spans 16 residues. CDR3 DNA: TGCGCCAGCAGCCAGGGAGGGACAGCAAATAATCAGCCCCAGCATTTT. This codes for CASSQGGTANNQPQHF.

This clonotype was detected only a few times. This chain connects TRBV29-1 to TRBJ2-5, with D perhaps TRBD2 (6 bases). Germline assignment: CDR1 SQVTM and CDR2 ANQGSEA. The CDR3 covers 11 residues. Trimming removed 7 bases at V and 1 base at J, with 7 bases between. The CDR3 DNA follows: TGCAGCGGCGGGGCCCAAGAGACCCAGTACTTC. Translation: CSGGAQETQYF.

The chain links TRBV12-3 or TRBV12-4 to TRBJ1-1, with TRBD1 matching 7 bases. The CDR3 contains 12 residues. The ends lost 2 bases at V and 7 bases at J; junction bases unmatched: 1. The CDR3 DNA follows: TGTGCCAGCAGTTTAACAGGGGTTGAAGCTTTCTTT. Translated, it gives CASSLTGVEAFF.

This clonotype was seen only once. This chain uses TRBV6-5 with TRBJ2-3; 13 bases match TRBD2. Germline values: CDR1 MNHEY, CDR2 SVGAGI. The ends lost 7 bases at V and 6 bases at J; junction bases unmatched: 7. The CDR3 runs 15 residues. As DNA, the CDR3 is TGTGCCAGCACCCGGACTAGCGGGGGCAGGGATACGCAGTATTTT. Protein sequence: CASTRTSGGRDTQYF.

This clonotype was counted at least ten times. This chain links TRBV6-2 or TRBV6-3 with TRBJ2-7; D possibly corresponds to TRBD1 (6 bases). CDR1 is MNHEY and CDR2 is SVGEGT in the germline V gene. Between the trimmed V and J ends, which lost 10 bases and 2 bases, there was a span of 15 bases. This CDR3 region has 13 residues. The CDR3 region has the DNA TGTGCCACCTCAGGGGAGCGTACCTACGAGCAGTACTTC. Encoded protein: CATSGERTYEQYF.

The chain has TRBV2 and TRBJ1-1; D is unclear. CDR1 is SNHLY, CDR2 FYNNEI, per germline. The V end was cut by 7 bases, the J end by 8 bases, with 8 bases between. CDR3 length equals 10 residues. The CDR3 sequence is CASTRPEAFF. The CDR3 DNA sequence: TGTGCCAGCACGAGACCGGAAGCTTTCTTT. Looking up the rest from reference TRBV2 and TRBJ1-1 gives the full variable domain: EPEVTQTPSHQVTQMGQEVILRCVPISNHLYFYWYRQILGQKVEFLVSFYNNEISEKSEIFDDQFSVERPDGSNFTLKIRSTKLEDSAMYFCASTRPEAFFGQGTRLTVV.

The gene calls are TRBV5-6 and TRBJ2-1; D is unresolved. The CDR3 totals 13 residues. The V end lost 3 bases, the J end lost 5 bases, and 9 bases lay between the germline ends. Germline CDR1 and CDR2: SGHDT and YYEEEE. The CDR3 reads CASSSGMDNEQFF. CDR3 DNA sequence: TGTGCCAGCAGCTCCGGAATGGACAATGAGCAGTTCTTC.

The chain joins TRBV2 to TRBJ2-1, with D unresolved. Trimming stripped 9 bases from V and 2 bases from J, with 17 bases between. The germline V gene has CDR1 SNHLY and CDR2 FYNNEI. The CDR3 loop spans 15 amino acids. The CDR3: CASALKPRAYNEQFF. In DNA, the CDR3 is TGTGCCAGTGCCCTAAAGCCGCGCGCCTACAATGAGCAGTTCTTC. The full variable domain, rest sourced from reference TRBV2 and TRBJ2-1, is EPEVTQTPSHQVTQMGQEVILRCVPISNHLYFYWYRQILGQKVEFLVSFYNNEISEKSEIFDDQFSVERPDGSNFTLKIRSTKLEDSAMYFCASALKPRAYNEQFFGPGTRLTVL.

In nucleotides, the CDR3 is TGTGCCAGCAGTTCTTCCCTCATGTGGCGGGCCACTTGGCAGCCCCAGCATTTT. This translates into CASSSSLMWRATWQPQHF. The genes are TRBV27 and TRBJ1-5; D call uncertain. There are 18 residues in the CDR3. V gave up 4 bases and J gave up 7 bases, with 26 bases separating them. Germline V gives CDR1 MNHEY, CDR2 SMNVEV (reference sequence).

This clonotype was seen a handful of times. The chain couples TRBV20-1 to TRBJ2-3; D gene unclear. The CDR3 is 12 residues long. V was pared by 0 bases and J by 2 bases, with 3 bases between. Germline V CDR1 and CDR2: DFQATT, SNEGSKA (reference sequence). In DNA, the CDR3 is TGCAGTGCTAGAGAGAACACAGATACGCAGTATTTT. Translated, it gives CSARENTDTQYF.